Following are 27 T cell receptor beta chains from one sample sequenced in a study of CD8 T cells in ankylosing spondylitis. TCRdb reanalysed the 5' RACE reads using MiXCR and keeps one entry per CDR3 protein. The data show roughly 180,000 distinct CDR3 sequences, under 14% seen once. The sample was blood, either unsorted or a sorted T cell fraction (not recorded which). Receptors originate from a male donor with ankylosing spondylitis or in good health (not recorded which).

This clonotype was recorded only once. The chain is built from TRBV7-6 and TRBJ1-2; 7 nucleotides agree with TRBD1. The CDR3 has 19 amino acids. V was clipped by 1 base and J by 3 bases; unmatched bases: 17. The V gene's germline CDR1 is SGHVS and CDR2 FNYEAQ. The CDR3: CASSLEARDSAPTYYGYTF. CDR3 in DNA: TGTGCCAGCAGCTTAGAAGCCCGGGACAGCGCTCCTACTTACTATGGCTACACCTTC. The complete variable domain, with remaining parts taken from reference TRBV7-6 and TRBJ1-2, reads GAGVSQSPRYKVTKRGQDVALRCDPISGHVSLYWYRQALGQGPEFLTYFNYEAQQDKSGLPNDRFSAERPEGSISTLTIQRTEQRDSAMYRCASSLEARDSAPTYYGYTFGSGTRLTVV.

There are many counts of this clonotype. J is TRBJ2-7 and V is TRBV5-1, with D unclear. Deletions cut 0 bases from V and 6 bases from J, with 4 bases between. This CDR3 is built from 11 residues. The germline CDR1 and CDR2 sequences are SGHRS and YFSETQ. Written as DNA, the CDR3 is TGCGCCAGCAGCTTGGGGCCCGAGCAGTACTTC. It is translated as CASSLGPEQYF.

V is TRBV29-1 and J is TRBJ1-2, with 7 bases matching TRBD1. CDR1 and CDR2 from the germline V gene are SQVTM and ANQGSEA. The CDR3 loop spans 12 amino acids. V trimming: 7 bases; J trimming: 8 bases; junction bases outside the gene matches: 10. CDR3 coding DNA: TGCAGCGGGGCGACAGGGCCTCGGGGCTACACCTTC. Translating it yields CSGATGPRGYTF.

The chain has TRBV7-9 and TRBJ2-7, with D possibly being TRBD1 (6 bases). Germline CDR1 reads SEHNR; CDR2 reads FQNEAQ (reference sequence). The CDR3 spans 14 residues. The V end was cut by 5 bases, the J end by 6 bases, with 17 bases between. The CDR3 DNA reads TGTGCCAGCAGCCCTCCCTTTCAGGGGAGCGAGCAGTACTTC. Protein: CASSPPFQGSEQYF.

This clonotype was observed many times. The chain carries TRBV20-1 and TRBJ1-2; D perhaps matches TRBD1 (5 bases). Germline V gene sequence: CDR1 DFQATT, CDR2 SNEGSKA (reference sequence). This CDR3 spans 14 amino acids. V dropped 3 bases and J dropped 5 bases, with 16 bases sitting between them. CDR3 in DNA: TGCAGTGCTAGTACGGTCCAAGGGGATTATGGCTACACCTTC. Amino acid sequence: CSASTVQGDYGYTF.

V and J are TRBV3-1 and TRBJ1-1, with a weak D call TRBD1 (5 bases). This CDR3 has 16 amino acids. Trimming removed 5 bases at V and 3 bases at J, with 19 bases between. The V gene's germline CDR1 is LGHDT and CDR2 YNNKEL (reference sequence). The CDR3 nucleotides read TGTGCCAGCAGCACCCGACTAGGCATGGGGCACACTGAAGCTTTCTTT. Protein product: CASSTRLGMGHTEAFF.

The chain is built from TRBV3-1 and TRBJ2-1; D may be TRBD2 (6 bases). The germline V gene has CDR1 LGHDT and CDR2 YNNKEL (reference sequence). With 0 bases removed from V and 6 bases from J, the gap between germline ends came to 12 bases. The CDR3 covers 15 residues. CDR3 DNA sequence: TGTGCCAGCAGCCAAGAGCAAGGAGGGCGCAATGAGCAGTTCTTC. This gives the protein CASSQEQGGRNEQFF.

This clonotype has a handful of counts. The chain recombines TRBV14 with TRBJ2-5, with 8 bases aligning to TRBD2. J gave up 1 base and V 1 base, and 8 bases lay outside the gene matches. Germline V lookup: CDR1 SGHDN, CDR2 FVKESK. This CDR3 is built from 17 residues. CDR3 sequence (DNA): TGTGCCAGCAGCCAAGTGACGGGGGGGCAATTCCAAGAGACCCAGTACTTC. Its protein is CASSQVTGGQFQETQYF.

This clonotype was counted many times. The chain recombines TRBV12-3 or TRBV12-4 with TRBJ1-4, with no clear D. Trimming cost V 3 bases and J 3 bases, with 8 bases left between them. This CDR3 contains 14 residues. In DNA, the CDR3 is TGTGCCAGCAGTTTGGGGTTGTCTAATGAAAAACTGTTTTTT. It yields the protein CASSLGLSNEKLFF.

This clonotype was observed at least ten times. The chain combines TRBV20-1 with TRBJ2-3, with D perhaps matching TRBD2 (7 bases). V dropped 7 bases and J dropped 3 bases, with 14 bases sitting between them. CDR1 DFQATT and CDR2 SNEGSKA come from the germline V gene (reference sequence). The CDR3 extends over 13 amino acids. The CDR3 spells CSGEGGVTDTQYF. The CDR3 DNA follows: TGCAGTGGCGAGGGGGGGGTGACAGATACGCAGTATTTT.

The chain recombines TRBV29-1 with TRBJ2-7; D is unresolved. The V end was cut by 4 bases, the J end by 4 bases, with 8 bases between. CDR1 is SQVTM, CDR2 ANQGSEA, per germline. This CDR3 is built from 11 residues. The CDR3 protein is CSVGEEYEQYF. DNA for the CDR3: TGCAGCGTTGGAGAAGAGTACGAGCAGTACTTC.

The sample holds many counts of this clonotype. CDR3 in DNA: TGCAGCGTCCGCGGCTCCCACAAGGCAGGGGGAAGCACTGAAGCTTTCTTT. This gives the protein CSVRGSHKAGGSTEAFF. The V call is TRBV29-1, the J call TRBJ1-1, with 7 bases matching TRBD1. Germline V gene data show CDR1 as SQVTM and CDR2 as ANQGSEA. V shed 6 bases, J shed 4 bases, and the junction held 20 bases outside the gene matches. The CDR3 is 17 amino acids.

The V and J genes are TRBV5-1 and TRBJ2-3, with TRBD1 identical over 7 bases. CDR1 SGHRS and CDR2 YFSETQ come from the germline V gene. With V trimmed by 4 bases and J by 2 bases, 7 bases remained unmatched. The CDR3 sequence is 15 residues long. This chain's CDR3 is CASSARTGLTDTQYF. CDR3 bases: TGCGCCAGCAGCGCCCGGACAGGCCTCACAGATACGCAGTATTTT.

This clonotype was seen ten or more times. The chain carries TRBV12-3 or TRBV12-4 and TRBJ1-1, with 8 nucleotides matching TRBD1. The CDR3 is 13 residues long. The ends lost 6 bases at V and 4 bases at J; junction bases unmatched: 4. The CDR3 loop reads CASRGQVGTEAFF. The CDR3 DNA reads as TGTGCCAGCAGGGGACAGGTCGGCACTGAAGCTTTCTTT.

This chain links TRBV7-9 with TRBJ2-5; D remains ambiguous. The CDR3 extends over 13 amino acids. CDR1 and CDR2 (germline): SEHNR, FQNEAQ (reference sequence). Deletions cut 1 base from V and 7 bases from J, with 10 bases between. CDR3 DNA sequence: TGTGCCAGCAGCTTAGTACCCGTGGCGACCCAGTACTTC. Translating it yields CASSLVPVATQYF.

This chain connects TRBV7-2 to TRBJ2-2, with 12 bases lining up with TRBD2. The CDR3 runs to 16 residues. The ends lost 2 bases at V and 5 bases at J; junction bases unmatched: 3. The V gene's germline CDR1 is SGHTA and CDR2 FQGNSA. CDR3 sequence (DNA): TGTGCCAGCAGCTTACCTAGCGGGGGGGCTACCGGGGAGCTGTTTTTT. Translating it yields CASSLPSGGATGELFF.

This clonotype was seen repeatedly, ten times or more. The V call is TRBV5-1, the J call TRBJ2-7; a possible D gene is TRBD2 (6 bases). Trimming took 6 bases from V and 5 from J, leaving 18 bases between them. The CDR3 covers 14 residues. Germline-derived CDR1 and CDR2 are SGHRS and YFSETQ. The CDR3 protein is CASNPGLSPNEQYF. The CDR3 bases are TGCGCCAGCAACCCTGGACTATCCCCCAACGAGCAGTACTTC.

This clonotype appeared many times. The chain couples TRBV6-5 to TRBJ1-1; the D is unclear. The CDR3 consists of 14 residues. The V gene lost 0 bases and the J gene lost 6 bases, with 11 bases spanning the gap. Germline V gene lookup returns CDR1 MNHEY and CDR2 SVGAGI. In nucleotides, the CDR3 is TGTGCCAGCAGTTACTCAGCCCGCAAGCCTGAAGCTTTCTTT. Translated: CASSYSARKPEAFF.

This clonotype was counted at least ten times. The rearrangement joins TRBV5-1 to TRBJ2-5; 8 bases match TRBD1. CDR1 and CDR2 from the germline V gene are SGHRS and YFSETQ. The CDR3 length is 15 residues. V shed 5 bases and J 5 bases; nucleotides not matched to a gene: 11. The DNA of the CDR3 is TGCGCCAGCAGTCCAGGACAGGGACTTAGTGAGACCCAGTACTTC. Encoded protein: CASSPGQGLSETQYF.

This chain links TRBV29-1 with TRBJ2-3, with D perhaps matching TRBD2 (5 bases). CDR3 length equals 12 residues. The germline CDR1 and CDR2 sequences are SQVTM and ANQGSEA. Deletions cut 5 bases from V and 8 bases from J, with 14 bases between. DNA for the CDR3: TGCAGCGTTAAAACAGAAGGAGGTACGCAGTATTTT. Its translation is CSVKTEGGTQYF.

This clonotype was seen repeatedly, ten times or more. The chain has TRBV2 and TRBJ2-7; D unresolved. The CDR3 is 11 residues long. V gave up 7 bases and J gave up 5 bases, with 9 bases separating them. CDR1 is SNHLY and CDR2 is FYNNEI in the germline V gene. The CDR3 loop reads CASTPSDEQYF. CDR3 DNA sequence: TGTGCCAGCACCCCGTCTGACGAGCAGTACTTC.

This clonotype was observed many times. The CDR3 DNA sequence: TGCGCCAGCAGCCAAGCACGGGGCGCGGCCGGGGAGCTGTTTTTT. Amino acid sequence: CASSQARGAAGELFF. This sequence joins TRBV4-3 and TRBJ2-2; either TRBD1 or TRBD2 may fit D (5 bases each). Trimming took 1 base from V and 6 from J, leaving 12 bases between them. The CDR3 is made up of 15 amino acids. CDR1 is LGHNA and CDR2 is YSLEER in the germline V gene.

This clonotype showed up many times. The chain links TRBV20-1 to TRBJ1-5; D not certain. CDR1 and CDR2 from the germline V gene are DFQATT and SNEGSKA (reference sequence). Trimming took off 1 base at V and 0 bases at J, with 10 bases between the two ends. The CDR3 is 15 amino acids. CDR3 protein: CSARGFQNSNQPQHF. The DNA for the CDR3 is TGCAGTGCTAGAGGATTCCAAAATAGCAATCAGCCCCAGCATTTT.

This clonotype was observed many times. The chain is built from TRBV6-1 and TRBJ2-2; no firm D call. The CDR3 totals 12 residues. Trimming cost V 4 bases and J 6 bases, with 6 bases left between them. Looked up from germline, CDR1 is MNHNS and CDR2 is SASEGT. CDR3 DNA: TGTGCCAGCAGTGTCGTGGCCGGGGAGCTGTTTTTT. Its translation: CASSVVAGELFF.

Comment on this clonotype: A read error may explain this, as a much larger clone is one base away. The chain has TRBV9 and TRBJ2-1; perhaps TRBD2 as D (5 bases). The CDR3 is 14 residues long. CDR1 is SGDLS, CDR2 YYNGEE, per germline. The CDR3 region is CASSLEGIRNEHFF. In nucleotides, the CDR3 is TGTGCCAGCAGCTTAGAGGGCATCCGCAATGAGCATTTCTTC.

This clonotype came up many times. CDR3 DNA sequence: TGTGCCAGCAGTTCCCGGCAGCCTCCCTACGAGCAGTACTTC. This translates into CASSSRQPPYEQYF. The rearrangement links TRBV6-5 to TRBJ2-7; D unresolved. Germline lookup yields CDR1 MNHEY and CDR2 SVGAGI. The CDR3 extends over 14 amino acids. Between the trimmed V and J ends, which lost 4 bases and 2 bases, there was a span of 12 bases.

In its sample, this clonotype was seen many times. CDR3 sequence (DNA): TGCGCCAGCAGCCGGGGACAGGGGTTTTACAATGAGCAGTTCTTC. Protein product: CASSRGQGFYNEQFF. The chain recombines TRBV5-1 with TRBJ2-1, with 10 bases aligning to TRBD1. The CDR3 covers 15 residues. The germline V gene has CDR1 SGHRS and CDR2 YFSETQ. V lost 4 bases and J lost 4; bases outside the gene matches: 5.